A single sample gave rise to the 22 T cell receptor beta chains below, sequenced in a study of T cells in Graves' hyperthyroidism and ophthalmopathy. Amplification yielded TCR beta CDR3 regions, with RNA transcripts as the source. The TCR CDR3 first-round RT-PCR relied on the HTBI primer set. TCRdb re-called the multiplex PCR reads with MiXCR, one entry per CDR3 protein. The table lists roughly 420,000 distinct CDR3 sequences, 15% to 19% of them singletons. The specimen sequenced was blood. These receptors were obtained from a woman aged 18-29 years with Graves' hyperthyroidism.

The V and J genes are TRBV18 and TRBJ2-1, with 12 nucleotides matching TRBD2. This CDR3 has 18 amino acids. V was pared by 7 bases and J by 4 bases, with 14 bases of the junction left unmatched. The germline gives CDR1 KGHSH, CDR2 LQKENI. The CDR3, as DNA: TGTGCCAGCTTGACCCGCCCGCGACTAGCGGGAGCGTACAATGAGCAGTTCTTC. It yields the protein CASLTRPRLAGAYNEQFF.

This clonotype was seen only a few times. The chain recombines TRBV6-1 with TRBJ2-7, with D perhaps matching TRBD1 or TRBD2 (6 bases each). This CDR3 contains 14 residues. V was shortened by 5 bases and J by 5 bases, with 16 bases between the two germline ends. Germline CDR1 reads MNHNS; CDR2 reads SASEGT. This CDR3 is CASSKERRGDEQYF. DNA for the CDR3: TGTGCCAGCAGTAAGGAGAGGAGGGGGGACGAGCAGTACTTC.

This clonotype was counted many times. The chain couples TRBV3-1 to TRBJ2-5; no firm D call. Trimming cost V 6 bases and J 5 bases, with 10 bases left between them. From germline, CDR1 is LGHDT and CDR2 YNNKEL (reference sequence). The CDR3 is made up of 12 amino acids. The CDR3 spells CASSSHLETQYF. Written as DNA, the CDR3 is TGTGCCAGCAGTTCTCATCTCGAGACCCAGTACTTC.

J is TRBJ1-6 and V is TRBV12-3 or TRBV12-4; a possible D gene is TRBD1 (5 bases). The V and J ends lost 3 bases and 2 bases respectively, with 8 bases between them. CDR3 length equals 15 residues. The CDR3 nucleotides read TGTGCCAGCAGTTTCGTAGGGGCCTATAATTCACCCCTCCACTTT. Its protein product is CASSFVGAYNSPLHF.

This clonotype was seen many times. The chain recombines TRBV11-2 with TRBJ1-3, with no clear D. Germline V CDR1 and CDR2: SGHAT, FQNNGV. V was pared by 2 bases and J by 4 bases, with 6 bases between. This CDR3 comprises 13 residues. DNA for the CDR3: TGTGCCAGCAGCTTAAATGCCGGAAACACCATATATTTT. This codes for CASSLNAGNTIYF.

This clonotype was found many times. The chain employs TRBV19 and TRBJ1-1, with D perhaps TRBD1 (6 bases). V lost 10 bases and J 4 bases, leaving 19 bases between the germline ends. The germline CDR1 and CDR2 sequences are LNHDA and SQIVND (reference sequence). The CDR3 loop spans 14 amino acids. For the CDR3, the DNA is TGTGCCACTCGACAGGCTGGTAGGGTCACTGAAGCTTTCTTT. It codes for CATRQAGRVTEAFF. The variable domain in full, with the rest retrieved from reference TRBV19 and TRBJ1-1, is DGGITQSPKYLFRKEGQNVTLSCEQNLNHDAMYWYRQDPGQGLRLIYYSQIVNDFQKGDIAEGYSVSREKKESFPLTVTSAQKNPTAFYLCATRQAGRVTEAFFGQGTRLTVV.

The genes are TRBV12-3 or TRBV12-4 and TRBJ1-2; D is undetermined. The CDR3 totals 13 residues. V was trimmed by 1 base and J by 8 bases, leaving 11 bases between them. The CDR3 sequence is CASSLDWGDGYTF. CDR3 nucleotides: TGTGCCAGCAGTTTAGATTGGGGTGACGGCTACACCTTC.

The chain links TRBV4-1 to TRBJ2-2; TRBD2 might be the D (5 bases). Trimming removed 1 base from V and 4 bases from J, with 13 bases in between. The CDR3 covers 16 residues. Per the germline V gene, CDR1 is MGHRA and CDR2 is YSYEKL. The CDR3 DNA sequence: TGCGCCAGCAGCCAAGCTCGAACGGGGAGCACCGGGGAGCTGTTTTTT. It is translated as CASSQARTGSTGELFF.

In this sample, this clonotype turned up many times. This sequence joins TRBV6-6 and TRBJ2-5; D not resolved. From germline, CDR1 is MNHNY and CDR2 SVGAGI (reference sequence). This CDR3 has 14 amino acids. V was clipped by 0 bases and J by 0 bases, with 5 bases between them. This chain's CDR3 is CASSYSTDQETQYF. CDR3 coding DNA: TGTGCCAGCAGTTACTCGACGGACCAAGAGACCCAGTACTTC.

The rearrangement uses TRBV12-3 or TRBV12-4 and TRBJ2-7; 11 positions agree with TRBD2. J lost 3 bases, V lost 6 bases, and 13 bases had no gene match. The CDR3 runs to 17 residues. Here the CDR3 DNA reads TGTGCCAGCAGCCTCCATCCTACTAGCGGGAGAATCTACGAGCAGTACTTC. Translation: CASSLHPTSGRIYEQYF.

This clonotype has a count of ten or more. The chain is built from TRBV2 and TRBJ2-5; D may correspond to TRBD1 or TRBD2 (5 bases each). The CDR3 has 14 amino acids. V shed 5 bases and J shed 2 bases, with 12 bases lying between them. Germline V gives CDR1 SNHLY, CDR2 FYNNEI. This CDR3 is CASSPFWGQETQYF. The DNA of the CDR3 is TGTGCCAGCAGTCCGTTCTGGGGGCAAGAGACCCAGTACTTC.

The genes are TRBV7-2 and TRBJ1-1; D is unresolved. Germline V gene data show CDR1 as SGHTA and CDR2 as FQGNSA. This CDR3 is built from 14 residues. The V gene lost 3 bases and the J gene lost 1 base, with 9 bases spanning the gap. The CDR3 bases are TGTGCCAGCAGCTTCCTGGGCCCGAACACTGAAGCTTTCTTT. Its protein product is CASSFLGPNTEAFF.

This clonotype was counted at least ten times. V is TRBV3-1 and J is TRBJ2-7; no clear D gene. V was cut by 1 base and J by 5 bases, with 15 bases left in between. Looked up from germline, CDR1 is LGHDT and CDR2 is YNNKEL (reference sequence). There are 15 residues in the CDR3. CDR3 loop: CASSQGASRLDEQYF. CDR3 DNA: TGTGCCAGCAGCCAAGGGGCTAGTCGGTTGGACGAGCAGTACTTC.

V usage is TRBV20-1 and J usage is TRBJ2-1, with TRBD2 identical over 14 bases. The ends lost 3 bases at V and 9 bases at J; junction bases unmatched: 4. CDR3 length: 14 residues. The germline CDR1 and CDR2 sequences are DFQATT and SNEGSKA (reference sequence). This CDR3 reads CSASRLAGGVEQFF. The CDR3 DNA reads as TGCAGTGCTAGCCGACTAGCGGGAGGGGTTGAGCAGTTCTTC.

In this sample, this clonotype turned up a few times. The rearrangement uses TRBV6-6 and TRBJ1-2; D is unresolved. The CDR3 has 14 residues. Between the trimmed V and J ends, which lost 0 bases and 7 bases, there was a span of 12 bases. CDR1 is MNHNY and CDR2 is SVGAGI in the germline V gene (reference sequence). CDR3 in amino acids: CASSYSGGESGYTF. CDR3 nucleotide sequence: TGTGCCAGCAGTTACTCGGGCGGAGAGTCTGGCTACACCTTC.

The chain carries TRBV6-2 or TRBV6-3 and TRBJ2-3; 9 nucleotides agree with TRBD2. Germline values: CDR1 MNHEY, CDR2 SVGEGT. V lost 5 bases and J lost 6; bases outside the gene matches: 6. The CDR3 runs to 14 residues. CDR3 DNA sequence: TGTGCCAGCAGTCAAGTAGCGGGAGACGATACGCAGTATTTT. It is translated as CASSQVAGDDTQYF.

This clonotype was seen many times. This chain connects TRBV20-1 to TRBJ2-3, with TRBD1 as a possible D gene (5 bases). This CDR3 contains 12 residues. Between the trimmed V and J ends, which lost 3 bases and 6 bases, there was a span of 10 bases. Germline assignment: CDR1 DFQATT and CDR2 SNEGSKA (reference sequence). This CDR3 reads CSASKGPDTQYF. Written as DNA, the CDR3 is TGCAGTGCTAGTAAGGGGCCGGATACGCAGTATTTT.

This clonotype was picked up many times. V gene TRBV6-5 combines with J gene TRBJ2-4, with no clear D. Per the germline V gene, CDR1 is MNHEY and CDR2 is SVGAGI. V lost 2 bases, J lost 4 bases, and 6 bases lay in between. CDR3 size: 13 residues. DNA of the CDR3: TGTGCCAGCAGTTACGACGGAAAAAACATTCAGTACTTC. Protein product: CASSYDGKNIQYF.

This clonotype occurred a few times. The chain links TRBV4-2 to TRBJ2-7; D tentatively fits TRBD1 or TRBD2 (5 bases each). Germline V gene data show CDR1 as LGHNA and CDR2 as YNFKEQ. The V end lost 2 bases, the J end lost 1 base, and 12 bases lay between the germline ends. This CDR3 region has 15 residues. In DNA form, the CDR3 reads TGTGCCAGCAGCCAACCCGGGGCTGAGTCCTACGAGCAGTACTTC. Protein product: CASSQPGAESYEQYF.

A few counts support this clonotype. The J gene is TRBJ2-2, the V gene TRBV27; D is uncertain. The CDR3 totals 16 residues. Trimming left V 5 bases short and J 6 bases short, with 19 bases between. Germline V gene lookup returns CDR1 MNHEY and CDR2 SMNVEV (reference sequence). CDR3 region: CASSPSRTDLAGELFF. The CDR3 bases are TGTGCCAGCAGTCCATCAAGGACGGACCTCGCCGGGGAGCTGTTTTTT.

This clonotype was observed a few times. The CDR3 region has the DNA TGTGCCAGCAGTTACGGGAGGGGTCGCAAGCCTGGTGGCTACACCTTC. Translating gives CASSYGRGRKPGGYTF. This rearrangement joins TRBV6-5 to TRBJ1-2; possibly TRBD1 for D (5 bases). Trimming stripped 2 bases from V and 7 bases from J, with 20 bases between. This CDR3 comprises 16 residues. Germline loops: CDR1 MNHEY, CDR2 SVGAGI.

The chain carries TRBV7-8 and TRBJ1-3; 9 nucleotides agree with TRBD1. The CDR3 totals 14 residues. V lost 3 bases and J lost 7; bases outside the gene matches: 4. Looked up from germline, CDR1 is SGHVS and CDR2 is FQNEAQ. DNA for the CDR3: TGTGCCAGCAGCTTGGGACAGGGAATGAACACCATATATTTT. Translated, it gives CASSLGQGMNTIYF.